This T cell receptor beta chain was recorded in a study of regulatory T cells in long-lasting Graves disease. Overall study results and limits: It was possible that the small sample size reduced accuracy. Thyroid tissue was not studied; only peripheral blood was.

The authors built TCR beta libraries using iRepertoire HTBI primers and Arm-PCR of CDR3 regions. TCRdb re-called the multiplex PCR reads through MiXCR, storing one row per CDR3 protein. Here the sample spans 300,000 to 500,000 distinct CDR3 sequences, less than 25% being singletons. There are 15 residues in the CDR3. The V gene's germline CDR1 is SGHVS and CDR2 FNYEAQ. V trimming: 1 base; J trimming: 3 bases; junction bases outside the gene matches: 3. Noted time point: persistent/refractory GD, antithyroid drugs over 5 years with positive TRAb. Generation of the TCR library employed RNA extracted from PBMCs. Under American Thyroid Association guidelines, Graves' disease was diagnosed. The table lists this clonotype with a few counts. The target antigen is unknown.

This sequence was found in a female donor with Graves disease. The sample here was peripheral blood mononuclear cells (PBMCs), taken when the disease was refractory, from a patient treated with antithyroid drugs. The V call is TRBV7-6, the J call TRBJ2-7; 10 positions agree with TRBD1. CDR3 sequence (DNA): TGTGCCAGCAGCTTAGGGGGACAGGGGTTCTACGAGCAGTACTTC. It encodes CASSLGGQGFYEQYF.